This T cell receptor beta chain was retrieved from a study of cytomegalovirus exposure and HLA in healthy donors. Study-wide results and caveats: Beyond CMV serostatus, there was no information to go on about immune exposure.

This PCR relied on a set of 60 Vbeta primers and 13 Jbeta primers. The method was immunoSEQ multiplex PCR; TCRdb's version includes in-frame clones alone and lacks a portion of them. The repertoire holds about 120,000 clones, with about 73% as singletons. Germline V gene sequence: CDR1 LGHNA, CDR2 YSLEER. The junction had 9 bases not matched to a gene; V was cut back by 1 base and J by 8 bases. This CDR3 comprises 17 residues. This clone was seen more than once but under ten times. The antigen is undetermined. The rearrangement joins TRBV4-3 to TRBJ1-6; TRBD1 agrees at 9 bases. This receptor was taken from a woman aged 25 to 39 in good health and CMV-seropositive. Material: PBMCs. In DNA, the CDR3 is TGCGCCAGCAGCCAAGTAAGGGCGACAGGGGGGGATTCACCCCTCCACTTT. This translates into CASSQVRATGGDSPLHF.